Below are 27 T cell receptor beta chains sequenced from a single sample in a study of cytomegalovirus exposure and HLA in healthy donors. PCR amplification relied on 60 Vbeta primers (plus 13 Jbeta primers). Here immunoSEQ multiplex PCR was the method, and the copy in TCRdb shows in-frame clones only, minus some. In the table there are more than 85,000 clones, approximately 80% of which are singletons. Material for sequencing was PBMCs. All receptors derive from a female donor in good health and CMV-seropositive.

V usage is TRBV20-1 and J usage is TRBJ1-1; the D gene is possibly TRBD1 (6 bases). The CDR3 is 11 residues long. Germline loops: CDR1 DFQATT, CDR2 SNEGSKA (reference sequence). The V end lost 6 bases, the J end lost 7 bases, and 12 bases lay between the germline ends. CDR3: CSAAGGHEAFF. CDR3 coding DNA: TGCAGTGCCGCCGGGGGGCATGAAGCTTTCTTT.

For the CDR3, the DNA is TGTGCCAGCAGTGTAGAGGGTTTAGTCGCTGAAGCTTTCTTT. Translation: CASSVEGLVAEAFF. The gene calls are TRBV6-1 and TRBJ1-1, with D uncertain. V lost 4 bases, J lost 6 bases, and 15 bases lay in between. The CDR3 runs to 14 residues. Germline lookup yields CDR1 MNHNS and CDR2 SASEGT.

V usage is TRBV19 and J usage is TRBJ1-1; D remains ambiguous. Germline CDR1 and CDR2: LNHDA and SQIVND (reference sequence). V dropped 1 base and J dropped 0 bases, with 6 bases sitting between them. CDR3 length: 14 residues. In DNA, the CDR3 is TGTGCCAGTAGTATAGCGGTTATGAACACTGAAGCTTTCTTT. Translating it yields CASSIAVMNTEAFF. The variable domain in full, completed from reference TRBV19 and TRBJ1-1, reads DGGITQSPKYLFRKEGQNVTLSCEQNLNHDAMYWYRQDPGQGLRLIYYSQIVNDFQKGDIAEGYSVSREKKESFPLTVTSAQKNPTAFYLCASSIAVMNTEAFFGQGTRLTVV.

The genes are TRBV7-2 and TRBJ2-5; D not certain. The V gene's germline CDR1 is SGHTA and CDR2 FQGNSA. The germline V and J ends were trimmed by 2 bases and 5 bases, with 9 bases remaining between them. CDR3 size: 13 residues. CDR3 protein: CASSLRAGETQYF. CDR3 sequence (DNA): TGTGCCAGCAGCTTACGCGCCGGGGAGACCCAGTACTTC.

The CDR3 region has the DNA TGTGCCAGCAGTTTAGCAGGGGGCGTCAACATTCAGTACTTC. This gives the protein CASSLAGGVNIQYF. This sequence joins TRBV27 and TRBJ2-4, with TRBD1 matching 8 bases. CDR1 is MNHEY and CDR2 is SMNVEV in the germline V gene (reference sequence). V lost 2 bases, J lost 7 bases, and 4 bases stayed unmatched. The length of the CDR3 is 14 residues.

The rearrangement joins TRBV7-9 to TRBJ2-7; D may be TRBD2 (6 bases). Trimming took 4 bases from V and 5 from J, leaving 18 bases between them. The CDR3 runs to 15 residues. Germline values: CDR1 SEHNR, CDR2 FQNEAQ (reference sequence). The CDR3 DNA reads as TGTGCCAGCAGCTCAGCGGGCCGCCAACGTCACGAGCAGTACTTC. Encoded protein: CASSSAGRQRHEQYF.

This clone was found a few times. One junction end does not reproduce the germline sequence, and a read error may be involved. The genes are TRBV5-8 and TRBJ1-1, with D maybe TRBD1 (5 bases). Germline CDR1 is SGHTS and CDR2 is YDEGEE. The CDR3 totals 15 residues. CDR3 nucleotide sequence: TGTGCCAGCAGTTTGGCTGGGGCGGGATGGGTAGGAGCTTTCTTT. It encodes CASSLAGAGWVGAFF. Supplemented by reference TRBV5-8 and TRBJ1-1, the full variable domain reads EAGVTQSPTHLIKTRGQQATLRCSPISGHTSVYWYQQALGLGLQFLLWYDEGEERNRGNFPPRFSGRQFPNYSSELNVNALELEDSALYLCASSLAGAGWVGAFFGQGTRLTVV.

This chain joins TRBV7-2 and TRBJ2-7; 10 bases are a match to TRBD1. The CDR3 runs to 14 residues. Germline V gene sequence: CDR1 SGHTA, CDR2 FQGNSA. V shed 5 bases and J 4 bases; nucleotides not matched to a gene: 5. The CDR3 sequence is CASSPGTGDYEQYF. The CDR3 DNA reads TGTGCCAGCAGCCCCGGGACAGGGGATTACGAGCAGTACTTC.

The chain couples TRBV14 to TRBJ2-7; 8 bases are shared with TRBD1. The CDR3 sequence is 12 residues long. CDR1 is SGHDN, CDR2 FVKESK, per germline. V gave up 4 bases and J gave up 6 bases; unmatched junction bases: 2. The CDR3 here is CASSLRGREQYF. In DNA, the CDR3 is TGTGCCAGCAGCCTCAGGGGGCGCGAGCAGTACTTC.

The chain employs TRBV5-6 and TRBJ2-1; possibly TRBD2 for D (6 bases). Germline values: CDR1 SGHDT, CDR2 YYEEEE. V lost 3 bases to trimming and J lost 2 bases, with 15 bases between them. CDR3 length: 16 residues. CDR3 nucleotide sequence: TGTGCCAGCAGCTCTGCTGTAGGAGGGGCCTACAATGAGCAGTTCTTC. This encodes CASSSAVGGAYNEQFF.

The chain employs TRBV9 and TRBJ2-7; TRBD2 matches 7 bases. The CDR3 extends over 15 amino acids. Germline CDR1 SGDLS, CDR2 YYNGEE. V lost 0 bases to trimming and J lost 3 bases; unmatched junction nucleotides: 6. This chain's CDR3 is CASSVAYGGGYEQYF. The CDR3 DNA reads TGTGCCAGCAGCGTAGCATATGGGGGGGGCTACGAGCAGTACTTC.

This clone appeared a few times. The chain is built from TRBV2 and TRBJ2-2; a weak D match, TRBD2 (5 bases). CDR1 and CDR2 (germline): SNHLY, FYNNEI. This CDR3 is 14 amino acids long. Trimming took 7 bases from V and 3 from J, leaving 12 bases between them. CDR3 sequence: CASKRERDTGELFF. CDR3 DNA: TGTGCCAGCAAGAGGGAGCGCGACACCGGGGAGCTGTTTTTT.

The table lists this clone with a few counts. The CDR3 region is CASSLLAGGGEQFF. The CDR3 region has the DNA TGCGCCAGCAGCTTACTAGCGGGGGGGGGTGAGCAGTTCTTC. V gene TRBV5-1 combines with J gene TRBJ2-1; 13 nucleotides line up with TRBD2. The CDR3 covers 14 residues. J was trimmed by 9 bases and V by 2 bases; bases with no gene match: 2. Germline V gives CDR1 SGHRS, CDR2 YFSETQ. Filled out from reference TRBV5-1 and TRBJ2-1, the complete variable domain reads KAGVTQTPRYLIKTRGQQVTLSCSPISGHRSVSWYQQTPGQGLQFLFEYFSETQRNKGNFPGRFSGRQFSNSRSEMNVSTLELGDSALYLCASSLLAGGGEQFFGPGTRLTVL.

The V call is TRBV7-2, the J call TRBJ2-1; 13 nucleotides line up with TRBD2. Germline V lookup: CDR1 SGHTA, CDR2 FQGNSA. This CDR3 comprises 15 residues. Trimming removed 5 bases from V and 8 bases from J; junction bases left unmatched: 6. The CDR3 DNA follows: TGTGCCAGCAGCCTCACTAGCGGGGGGGCCGATGAGCAGTTCTTC. It is translated as CASSLTSGGADEQFF.

This clone showed up just once. V gene TRBV15 combines with J gene TRBJ2-7, with 8 bases aligning to TRBD1. CDR3 length: 13 residues. J lost 6 bases, V lost 1 base, and 2 bases had no gene match. Per germline, CDR1 LNHNV and CDR2 YYDKDF (reference sequence). In nucleotides, the CDR3 is TGTGCCACCAGCAGAGTACAGGGGGGCGAGCAGTACTTC. This encodes CATSRVQGGEQYF.

The chain carries TRBV7-9 and TRBJ1-5; perhaps TRBD1 as D (5 bases). The CDR3 is made up of 18 amino acids. Trimming shortened V by 3 bases and J by 4 bases, and 22 bases separated the two germline ends. CDR1 and CDR2 from the germline V gene are SEHNR and FQNEAQ (reference sequence). Here the CDR3 reads CASSLGRQGGFGNQPQHF. DNA for the CDR3: TGTGCCAGCAGCTTGGGGCGGCAGGGTGGCTTTGGGAATCAGCCCCAGCATTTT.

The rearrangement joins TRBV7-9 to TRBJ2-3; 9 bases are shared with TRBD2. The junction had 4 bases not matched to a gene; V was cut back by 3 bases and J by 3 bases. The CDR3 is 15 amino acids. CDR1 and CDR2 from the germline V gene are SEHNR and FQNEAQ (reference sequence). Written as DNA, the CDR3 is TGTGCCAGCAGCTTCCCCCTAGCGGGAACAGATACGCAGTATTTT. Residues: CASSFPLAGTDTQYF. Full variable domain (outside the CDR3, taken from reference TRBV7-9 and TRBJ2-3): DTGVSQNPRHKITKRGQNVTFRCDPISEHNRLYWYRQTLGQGPEFLTYFQNEAQLEKSRLLSDRFSAERPKGSFSTLEIQRTEQGDSAMYLCASSFPLAGTDTQYFGPGTRLTVL.

The CDR3 here is CASSRQRPGQGGGNYGYTF. For the CDR3, the DNA is TGTGCCAGCAGCCGACAACGTCCGGGACAGGGGGGCGGTAACTATGGCTACACCTTC. The V call is TRBV7-9, the J call TRBJ1-2; 11 bases align to TRBD1. Germline V gives CDR1 SEHNR, CDR2 FQNEAQ (reference sequence). This CDR3 has 19 amino acids. With 5 bases clipped from V and 1 base from J, the junction kept 15 bases outside the gene matches.

V usage is TRBV10-1 and J usage is TRBJ2-1, with 12 bases matching TRBD2. Per germline, CDR1 WNHNN and CDR2 SYGVQD (reference sequence). With 2 bases clipped from V and 6 bases from J, the junction kept 8 bases outside the gene matches. The CDR3 covers 17 residues. CDR3 DNA sequence: TGCGCCAGCAGTGAGGCCCTAGCGGGAGGGCCCCGCAATGAGCAGTTCTTC. It translates to CASSEALAGGPRNEQFF.

V gene TRBV5-1 combines with J gene TRBJ2-1, with 9 bases lining up with TRBD2. After removal of 4 bases from V and 7 bases from J, the junction contained 9 bases not matched to a gene. Germline values: CDR1 SGHRS, CDR2 YFSETQ. The CDR3 sequence is 15 residues long. This chain's CDR3 is CASSLGSLAGNEQFF. The CDR3 nucleotides are TGCGCCAGCAGCCTTGGGTCCCTAGCGGGAAATGAGCAGTTCTTC.

The chain employs TRBV6-6 and TRBJ1-5, with 9 bases fitting TRBD1. The CDR3 extends over 15 amino acids. CDR1 is MNHNY, CDR2 SVGAGI, per germline (reference sequence). V was clipped by 6 bases and J by 2 bases; unmatched bases: 5. CDR3: CASRPRQGGNQPQHF. DNA of the CDR3: TGTGCCAGCAGACCACGACAGGGGGGCAATCAGCCCCAGCATTTT.

The chain employs TRBV5-1 and TRBJ2-7, with 7 bases identical to TRBD2. Germline loops: CDR1 SGHRS, CDR2 YFSETQ. After removal of 4 bases from V and 3 bases from J, the junction contained 13 bases not matched to a gene. There are 16 residues in the CDR3. The CDR3 loop is CASSPSRGGSFYEQYF. The DNA of the CDR3 is TGCGCCAGCAGCCCCTCCCGCGGCGGGAGCTTCTACGAGCAGTACTTC.

Details on this clone: This same CDR3 is encoded by further DNA sequences in the sample. This chain connects TRBV2 to TRBJ1-2, with a weak D call TRBD1 (6 bases). This CDR3 has 14 residues. V lost 5 bases and J 0 bases, leaving 10 bases between the germline ends. Germline assignment: CDR1 SNHLY and CDR2 FYNNEI. CDR3 DNA: TGTGCCAGCAGTTTACAGGGAGCTAACTATGGCTACACCTTC. Translated, it gives CASSLQGANYGYTF.

In this sample, this clone turned up once. The junction departs from germline at one end; a sequencing error may be responsible. The chain joins TRBV7-7 to TRBJ2-6, with D perhaps TRBD1 (5 bases). The CDR3 is 16 amino acids. CDR1 and CDR2 (germline): SSHAT, FNYEAQ (reference sequence). The CDR3 coding sequence is TGTGCCAGCAGCTTGGGGCCGCTGCGTGGGGCCAACGGCCTGACTTTC. As protein: CASSLGPLRGANGLTF.

About this clone: At one end the junction does not follow the germline gene, possibly because of a read error. The chain has TRBV7-9 and TRBJ2-5; unclear D gene. Germline CDR1 reads SEHNR; CDR2 reads FQNEAQ (reference sequence). The CDR3 totals 16 residues. The CDR3 is CSSSPALPSKQETQYF. In DNA form, the CDR3 reads TGTTCCAGCAGCCCCGCCCTACCGAGCAAACAAGAGACCCAGTACTTC.

This clone has a handful of counts. The sample has other DNA sequences that encode this CDR3 too. The V and J genes are TRBV29-1 and TRBJ1-1; D perhaps matches TRBD1 (5 bases). V lost 3 bases and J 1 base, leaving 6 bases between the germline ends. The length of the CDR3 is 12 residues. Germline values: CDR1 SQVTM, CDR2 ANQGSEA. CDR3 sequence (DNA): TGCAGCGTTGACAGGGCGAACACTGAAGCTTTCTTT. Protein product: CSVDRANTEAFF.

The chain has TRBV13 and TRBJ2-5, with 9 bases that match TRBD1. The J call may be incorrect, as the DNA end agrees better with TRBJ2-7. Germline V lookup: CDR1 PRHDT, CDR2 FYEKMQ (reference sequence). The length of the CDR3 is 15 residues. The DNA for the CDR3 is TGTGCCAGCAGCCAACCCGGGACAGGGTCCTACGAGCAGTACTTC. This sequence encodes CASSQPGTGSYEQYF.